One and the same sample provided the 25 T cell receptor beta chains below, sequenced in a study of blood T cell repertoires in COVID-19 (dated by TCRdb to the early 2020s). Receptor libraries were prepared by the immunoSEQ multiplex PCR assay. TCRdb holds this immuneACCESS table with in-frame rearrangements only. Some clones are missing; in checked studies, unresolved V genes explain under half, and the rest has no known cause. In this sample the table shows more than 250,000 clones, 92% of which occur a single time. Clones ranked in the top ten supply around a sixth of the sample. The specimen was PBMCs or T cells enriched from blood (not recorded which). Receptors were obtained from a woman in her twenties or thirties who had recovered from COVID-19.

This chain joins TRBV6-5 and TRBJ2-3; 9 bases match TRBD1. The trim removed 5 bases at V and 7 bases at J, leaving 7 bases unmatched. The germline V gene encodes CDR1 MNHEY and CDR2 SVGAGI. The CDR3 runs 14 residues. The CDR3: CASSLQGALNTQYF. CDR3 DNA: TGTGCCAGCAGTCTACAGGGGGCCCTGAATACGCAGTATTTT.

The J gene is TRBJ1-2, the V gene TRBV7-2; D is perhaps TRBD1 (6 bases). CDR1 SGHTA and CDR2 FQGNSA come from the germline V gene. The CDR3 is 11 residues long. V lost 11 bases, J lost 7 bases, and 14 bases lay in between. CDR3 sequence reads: CALRQGLGYTF. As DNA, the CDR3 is TGTGCCTTGCGGCAGGGGCTTGGCTACACCTTC.

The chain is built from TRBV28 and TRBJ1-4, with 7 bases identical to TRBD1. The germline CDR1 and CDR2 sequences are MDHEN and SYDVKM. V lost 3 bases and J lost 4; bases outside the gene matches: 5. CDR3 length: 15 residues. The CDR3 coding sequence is TGTGCCAGCAGTTTTTTTAGGGACAGTAATGAAAAACTGTTTTTT. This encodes CASSFFRDSNEKLFF.

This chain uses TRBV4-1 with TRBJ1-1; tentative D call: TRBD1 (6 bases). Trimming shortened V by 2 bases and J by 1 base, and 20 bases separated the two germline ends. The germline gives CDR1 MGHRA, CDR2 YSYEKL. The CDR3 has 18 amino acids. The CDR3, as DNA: TGCGCCAGCAGCCAAAGGGGGTATTTGACGAGGGCGAACACTGAAGCTTTCTTT. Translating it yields CASSQRGYLTRANTEAFF.

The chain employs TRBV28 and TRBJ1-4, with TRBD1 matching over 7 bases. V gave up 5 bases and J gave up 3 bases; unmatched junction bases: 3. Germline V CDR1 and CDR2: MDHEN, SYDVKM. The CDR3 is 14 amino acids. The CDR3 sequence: CASSLTGPNEKLFF. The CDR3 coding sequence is TGTGCCAGCAGTCTGACAGGGCCTAATGAAAAACTGTTTTTT.

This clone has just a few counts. The DNA of the CDR3 is TGTGCCAGCAGCCCACAAGGACAGGGATGGGGCTACACCTTC. Translation gives CASSPQGQGWGYTF. This chain joins TRBV7-2 and TRBJ1-2, with 8 bases aligning to TRBD1. The CDR3 contains 14 residues. Germline CDR1 reads SGHTA; CDR2 reads FQGNSA. The V and J ends lost 5 bases and 8 bases, in that order; junction bases with no gene match: 10.

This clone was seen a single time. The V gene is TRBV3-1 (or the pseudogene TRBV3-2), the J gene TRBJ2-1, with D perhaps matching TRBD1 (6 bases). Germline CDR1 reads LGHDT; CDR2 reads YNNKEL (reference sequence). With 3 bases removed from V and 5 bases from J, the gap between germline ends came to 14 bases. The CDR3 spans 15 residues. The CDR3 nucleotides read TGTGCCAGCAGCCAGAGGGGGACGATGAACAATGAGCAGTTCTTC. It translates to CASSQRGTMNNEQFF.

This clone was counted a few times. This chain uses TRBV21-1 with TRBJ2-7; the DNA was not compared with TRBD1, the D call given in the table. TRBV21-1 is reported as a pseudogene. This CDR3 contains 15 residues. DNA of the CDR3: TGTGCCAGCAGCAACCTGGGACAGTTTACCAACGAGCAGTACTTC. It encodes CASSNLGQFTNEQYF.

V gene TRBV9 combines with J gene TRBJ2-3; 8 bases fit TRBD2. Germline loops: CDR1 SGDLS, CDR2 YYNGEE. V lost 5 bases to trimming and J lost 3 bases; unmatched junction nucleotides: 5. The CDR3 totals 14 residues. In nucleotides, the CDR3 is TGTGCCAGCAGGAGGAGCGGGAGAACAGATACGCAGTATTTT. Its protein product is CASRRSGRTDTQYF.

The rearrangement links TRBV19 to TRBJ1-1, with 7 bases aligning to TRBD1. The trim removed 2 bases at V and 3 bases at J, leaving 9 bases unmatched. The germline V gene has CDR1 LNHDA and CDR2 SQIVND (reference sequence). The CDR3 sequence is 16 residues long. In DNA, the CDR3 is TGTGCCAGTAGTATAAGGGGGGACAGAACCTACACTGAAGCTTTCTTT. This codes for CASSIRGDRTYTEAFF.

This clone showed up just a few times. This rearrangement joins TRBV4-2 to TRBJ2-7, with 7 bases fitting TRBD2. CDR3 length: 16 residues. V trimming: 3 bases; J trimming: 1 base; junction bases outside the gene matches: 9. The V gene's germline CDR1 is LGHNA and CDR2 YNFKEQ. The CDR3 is CASSQSSSGPSYEQYF. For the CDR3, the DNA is TGTGCCAGCAGCCAGAGCTCTAGCGGACCTTCCTACGAGCAGTACTTC.

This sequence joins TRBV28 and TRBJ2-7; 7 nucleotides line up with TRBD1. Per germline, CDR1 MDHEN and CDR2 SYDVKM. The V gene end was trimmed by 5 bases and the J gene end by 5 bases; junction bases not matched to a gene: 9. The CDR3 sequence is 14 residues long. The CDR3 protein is CASSLTGDKDEQYF. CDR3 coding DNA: TGTGCCAGCAGTCTAACAGGGGATAAGGACGAGCAGTACTTC.

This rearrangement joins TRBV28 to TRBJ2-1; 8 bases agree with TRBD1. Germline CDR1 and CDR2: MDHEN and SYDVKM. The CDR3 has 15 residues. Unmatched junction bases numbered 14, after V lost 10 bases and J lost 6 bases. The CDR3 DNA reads TGTGCCACCGACAGGGGTCGGGAGAGACTCAATGAGCAGTTCTTC. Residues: CATDRGRERLNEQFF.

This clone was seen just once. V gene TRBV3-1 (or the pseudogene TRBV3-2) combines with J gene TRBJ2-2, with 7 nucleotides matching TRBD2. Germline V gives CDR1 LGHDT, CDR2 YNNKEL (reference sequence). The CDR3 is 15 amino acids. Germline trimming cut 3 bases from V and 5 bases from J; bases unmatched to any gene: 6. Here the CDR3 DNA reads TGTGCCAGCAGCCAGTTTAGCGGGCAAACCGGGGAGCTGTTTTTT. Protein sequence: CASSQFSGQTGELFF.

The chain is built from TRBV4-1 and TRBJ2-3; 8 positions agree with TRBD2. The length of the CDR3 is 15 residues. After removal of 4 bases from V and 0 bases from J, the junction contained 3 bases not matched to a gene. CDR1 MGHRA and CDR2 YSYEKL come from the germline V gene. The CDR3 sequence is CASSPASGSTDTQYF. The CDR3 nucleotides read TGCGCCAGCAGCCCCGCTAGCGGGAGCACAGATACGCAGTATTTT.

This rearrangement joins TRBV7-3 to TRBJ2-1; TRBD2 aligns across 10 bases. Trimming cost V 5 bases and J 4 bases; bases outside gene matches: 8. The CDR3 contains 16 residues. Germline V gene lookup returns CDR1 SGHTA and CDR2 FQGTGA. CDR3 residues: CASSKGGTSVYNEQFF. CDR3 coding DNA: TGTGCCAGCAGCAAGGGCGGGACTAGCGTATACAATGAGCAGTTCTTC. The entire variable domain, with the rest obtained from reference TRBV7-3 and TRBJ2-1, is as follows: GAGVSQTPSNKVTEKGKYVELRCDPISGHTALYWYRQSLGQGPEFLIYFQGTGAADDSGLPNDRFFAVRPEGSVSTLKIQRTERGDSAVYLCASSKGGTSVYNEQFFGPGTRLTVL.

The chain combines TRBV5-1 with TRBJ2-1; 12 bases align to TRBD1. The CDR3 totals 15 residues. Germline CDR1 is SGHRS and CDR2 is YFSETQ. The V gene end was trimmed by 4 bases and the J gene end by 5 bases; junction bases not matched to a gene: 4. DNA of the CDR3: TGCGCCAGCAGCCCGGGACAGGGGGCCCACAATGAGCAGTTCTTC. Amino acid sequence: CASSPGQGAHNEQFF.

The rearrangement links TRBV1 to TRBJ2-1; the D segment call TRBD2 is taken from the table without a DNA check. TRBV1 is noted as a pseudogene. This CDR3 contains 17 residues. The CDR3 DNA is TGCACCAGCAGCCAAGGGCGGGAGGGGGCTTCCTACAATGAGCAGTTCTTC. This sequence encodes CTSSQGREGASYNEQFF.

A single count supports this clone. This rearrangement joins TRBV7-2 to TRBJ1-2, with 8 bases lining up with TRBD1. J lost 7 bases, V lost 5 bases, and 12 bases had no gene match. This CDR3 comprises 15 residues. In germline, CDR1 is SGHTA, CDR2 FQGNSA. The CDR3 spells CASSPPFGQGGGYTF. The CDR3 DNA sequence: TGTGCCAGCAGCCCCCCCTTCGGACAGGGAGGTGGCTACACCTTC.

The CDR3 region is CAVAGLAGGEQFF. CDR3 DNA: TGTGCCGTAGCGGGGCTAGCGGGAGGGGAGCAGTTCTTC. The V and J genes are TRBV7-2 and TRBJ2-1; 12 positions agree with TRBD2. The germline V gene encodes CDR1 SGHTA and CDR2 FQGNSA. The CDR3 extends over 13 amino acids. With 11 bases clipped from V and 10 bases from J, the junction kept 9 bases outside the gene matches.

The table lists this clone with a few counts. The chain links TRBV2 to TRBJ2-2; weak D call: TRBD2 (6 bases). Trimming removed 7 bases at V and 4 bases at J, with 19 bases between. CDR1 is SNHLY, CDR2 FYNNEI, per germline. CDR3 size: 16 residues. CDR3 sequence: CASTASSSAGTGELFF. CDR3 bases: TGTGCCAGCACCGCCTCCTCTAGCGCGGGCACCGGGGAGCTGTTTTTT.

CDR3 residues: CASSKMTGAKAPGNTIYF. CDR3 DNA sequence: TGTGCCAGCAGCAAGATGACAGGGGCGAAGGCCCCCGGAAACACCATATATTTT. This chain connects TRBV7-2 to TRBJ1-3; 8 bases are shared with TRBD1. The CDR3 covers 18 residues. V gave up 5 bases and J gave up 4 bases; unmatched junction bases: 16. Germline loops: CDR1 SGHTA, CDR2 FQGNSA.

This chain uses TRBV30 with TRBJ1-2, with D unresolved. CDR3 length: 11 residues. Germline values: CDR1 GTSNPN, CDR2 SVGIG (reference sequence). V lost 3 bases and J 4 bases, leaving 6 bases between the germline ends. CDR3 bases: TGTGCCTGGAGGTCCTCCTATGGCTACACCTTC. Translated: CAWRSSYGYTF. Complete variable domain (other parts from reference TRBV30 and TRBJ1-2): SQTIHQWPATLVQPVGSPLSLECTVEGTSNPNLYWYRQAAGRGLQLLFYSVGIGQISSEVPQNLSASRPQDRQFILSSKKLLLSDSGFYLCAWRSSYGYTFGSGTRLTVV.

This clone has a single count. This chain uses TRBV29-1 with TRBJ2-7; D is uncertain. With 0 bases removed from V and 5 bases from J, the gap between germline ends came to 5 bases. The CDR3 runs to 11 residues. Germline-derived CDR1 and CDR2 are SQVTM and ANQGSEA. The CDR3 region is CSVEDLDEQYF. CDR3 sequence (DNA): TGCAGCGTTGAAGATCTAGACGAGCAGTACTTC.

CDR3 DNA sequence: TGTGCCAGCAGTTTAAGGGGGGCGGACAGGAATCAGCCCCAGCATTTT. It translates to CASSLRGADRNQPQHF. The gene calls are TRBV28 and TRBJ1-5; 7 bases match TRBD1. The CDR3 is 16 residues long. With V trimmed by 2 bases and J by 4 bases, 8 bases remained unmatched. Per the germline V gene, CDR1 is MDHEN and CDR2 is SYDVKM.